A selection of T cell receptor beta chains follows, all from one sample in a study of PD-1 blockade in classical Hodgkin lymphoma. Generated by immunoSEQ multiplex PCR, the TCRdb table keeps only in-frame clones and is missing some. The data show roughly 100,000 clones, roughly 90% seen once. The sample in question was peripheral blood mononuclear cells (PBMCs), obtained before the second cycle of nivolumab. Source of these receptors: a human donor with classical Hodgkin lymphoma. Each CDR3 is given with its conserved first and last residue. Each record gives: clone size, D gene, V gene, J gene, CDR3 DNA, CDR3 protein. A D gene is named only where the DNA matches it firmly. Some rows mark clone size as missing; the rest say once, few, many or name a class of expanded clone.

clone_size: once; d_call: TRBD1; v_call: TRBV11-2; j_call: TRBJ2-7; cdr3_nt: TGTGCCAGCAGCGCCGGGACAGGGCCCTACGAGCAGTACTTC; cdr3_aa: CASSAGTGPYEQYF
clone_size: once; d_call: -; v_call: TRBV27; j_call: TRBJ1-4; cdr3_nt: TGTGCCAGCAGTTTTTTGGGCTCTTCTAATGAAAAACTGTTTTTT; cdr3_aa: CASSFLGSSNEKLFF
clone_size: -; d_call: -; v_call: TRBV4-2; j_call: TRBJ1-6; cdr3_nt: TGTGCCAGCAGCCAAGAAGTGTCATACTCACATTCACCCCTCCACTTT; cdr3_aa: CASSQEVSYSHSPLHF
clone_size: -; d_call: -; v_call: TRBV7-9; j_call: TRBJ2-4; cdr3_nt: TGTGCCAGCAGCCAAAAGTCCCCAGGGCCTTACAAAAACATTCAGTACTTC; cdr3_aa: CASSQKSPGPYKNIQYF
clone_size: -; d_call: -; v_call: TRBV25-1; j_call: TRBJ2-7; cdr3_nt: TGTGCCAGCAGTGCCAGCTGGATAGCCTACGAGCAGTACTTC; cdr3_aa: CASSASWIAYEQYF
clone_size: -; d_call: -; v_call: TRBV6-5; j_call: TRBJ2-7; cdr3_nt: TGTGCCAGCAGCCAGTATAGTGAGCAGTACTTC; cdr3_aa: CASSQYSEQYF
clone_size: -; d_call: -; v_call: TRBV28; j_call: TRBJ2-5; cdr3_nt: TGTGCCACCCGTCCGGGGTCCCAAGAGACCCAGTACTTC; cdr3_aa: CATRPGSQETQYF
clone_size: -; d_call: -; v_call: TRBV2; j_call: TRBJ1-2; cdr3_nt: TGTGCCAGCAGTGAAAAATATCTTAACTATGGCTACACCTTC; cdr3_aa: CASSEKYLNYGYTF
clone_size: -; d_call: TRBD1; v_call: TRBV11-2; j_call: TRBJ2-7; cdr3_nt: TGTGCCAGCAGCATGTCCGACAGGGCCAGCTCCTACGAGCAGTACTTC; cdr3_aa: CASSMSDRASSYEQYF
clone_size: -; d_call: TRBD1; v_call: TRBV19; j_call: TRBJ1-4; cdr3_nt: TGTGCCAGTAGTCACACAGGGGGTAATGAAAAACTGTTTTTT; cdr3_aa: CASSHTGGNEKLFF
clone_size: once; d_call: -; v_call: TRBV4-3; j_call: TRBJ2-7; cdr3_nt: TGCGCCAGCAGCCAAGATCGCCAGAGACCCTACGAGCAGTACTTC; cdr3_aa: CASSQDRQRPYEQYF
clone_size: -; d_call: -; v_call: TRBV30; j_call: TRBJ1-2; cdr3_nt: TGTGCCTGGAGCCGGGAAGGGACGGTCAACTATGGCTACACCTTC; cdr3_aa: CAWSREGTVNYGYTF
clone_size: -; d_call: TRBD1; v_call: TRBV10-3; j_call: TRBJ2-2; cdr3_nt: TGTGCCATCACACAGGGGGCCGGGGAGCTGTTTTTT; cdr3_aa: CAITQGAGELFF
clone_size: -; d_call: -; v_call: TRBV27; j_call: TRBJ2-1; cdr3_nt: TGTGCCAGCAGGGACTTATCCTACAATGAGCAGTTCTTC; cdr3_aa: CASRDLSYNEQFF
clone_size: -; d_call: -; v_call: TRBV12-2; j_call: TRBJ2-5; cdr3_nt: TGTGCAAGTCGCTTAATGGGACTAGCGGGGGTGGGAGAGACCCAGTACTTC; cdr3_aa: CASRLMGLAGVGETQYF
clone_size: -; d_call: -; v_call: TRBV11-2; j_call: TRBJ1-1; cdr3_nt: TGTGCCAGCAGCTTAGAGGGGTTGGACACTGAAGCTTTCTTT; cdr3_aa: CASSLEGLDTEAFF
clone_size: -; d_call: -; v_call: TRBV7-6; j_call: TRBJ1-6; cdr3_nt: TGTGCCAGCAGCTTCGGGTTAACCTATAATTCACCCCTCCACTTT; cdr3_aa: CASSFGLTYNSPLHF
clone_size: once; d_call: -; v_call: TRBV2; j_call: TRBJ1-1; cdr3_nt: TGTGCCAGCAGTGCTGGGCAGGGACTCTCTGAAGCTTTCTTT; cdr3_aa: CASSAGQGLSEAFF
clone_size: -; d_call: TRBD1; v_call: TRBV7-2; j_call: TRBJ2-5; cdr3_nt: TGTGCCAGCAGCTTCGGGTCAGGGGGCAAAGAGACCCAGTACTTC; cdr3_aa: CASSFGSGGKETQYF
clone_size: -; d_call: -; v_call: TRBV19; j_call: TRBJ1-2; cdr3_nt: TGTGCCAGTAGTATAGTTCAAGCCGCCCGGAACGGCTACACCTTC; cdr3_aa: CASSIVQAARNGYTF
clone_size: -; d_call: TRBD2; v_call: TRBV9; j_call: TRBJ2-1; cdr3_nt: TGTGCCAGCAGCTTTCGGACTAGCGGGGGGAACAATGAGCAGTTCTTC; cdr3_aa: CASSFRTSGGNNEQFF
clone_size: -; d_call: -; v_call: TRBV18; j_call: TRBJ1-4; cdr3_nt: TGTGCCAGCTCACCACTCCAGGGGCGGGAAAAACTGTTTTTT; cdr3_aa: CASSPLQGREKLFF
clone_size: once; d_call: TRBD1; v_call: TRBV18; j_call: TRBJ1-2; cdr3_nt: TGTGCCAGCTCACCCATACCTCGGACAGGGGCGGCGGTTAACTATGGCTACACCTTC; cdr3_aa: CASSPIPRTGAAVNYGYTF
clone_size: -; d_call: -; v_call: TRBV30; j_call: TRBJ2-1; cdr3_nt: TGTGCCTGGAGTGTAGTAGCGGTAGCCGATGAGCAGTTCTTC; cdr3_aa: CAWSVVAVADEQFF
clone_size: -; d_call: TRBD2; v_call: TRBV6-6; j_call: TRBJ2-5; cdr3_nt: TGTGCCAGCAGATCTAGCGGTCAAGAGACCCAGTACTTC; cdr3_aa: CASRSSGQETQYF
clone_size: -; d_call: -; v_call: TRBV19; j_call: TRBJ2-1; cdr3_nt: TGTGCCAGCAACCTCGGGACGGACAATGAGCAGTTCTTC; cdr3_aa: CASNLGTDNEQFF
clone_size: -; d_call: -; v_call: TRBV2; j_call: TRBJ2-1; cdr3_nt: TGTGCCAGCATACCAGCCAGCTCCTACAATGAGCAGTTCTTC; cdr3_aa: CASIPASSYNEQFF
clone_size: -; d_call: -; v_call: TRBV28; j_call: TRBJ2-1; cdr3_nt: TGTGCCAGCAGTCCACACCCAGGGGTAAAAAGCAATGAGCAGTTCTTC; cdr3_aa: CASSPHPGVKSNEQFF
clone_size: -; d_call: TRBD1; v_call: TRBV11-2; j_call: TRBJ1-1; cdr3_nt: TGTGCCAGCAGTTTAACAGGGGGCAGAGGGAACACTGAAGCTTTCTTT; cdr3_aa: CASSLTGGRGNTEAFF
clone_size: -; d_call: -; v_call: TRBV4-3; j_call: TRBJ2-5; cdr3_nt: TGCGCCAGCAGCCAGGCCAGCGGCGGGGAGACCCAGTACTTC; cdr3_aa: CASSQASGGETQYF
clone_size: -; d_call: -; v_call: TRBV7-9; j_call: TRBJ1-1; cdr3_nt: TGTGCCAGCAGCTTTACAGCTGATAACACTGAAGCTTTCTTT; cdr3_aa: CASSFTADNTEAFF
clone_size: -; d_call: -; v_call: TRBV29-1; j_call: TRBJ2-6; cdr3_nt: TGCAGCGTTCTTACCGTGGGGTCAGGGGCCAACGTCCTGACTTTC; cdr3_aa: CSVLTVGSGANVLTF
clone_size: -; d_call: -; v_call: TRBV6-4; j_call: TRBJ1-1; cdr3_nt: TGTGCCAGCAGTGTCGGAGCCCCAGGGGAGGGGACTGAAGCTTTCTTT; cdr3_aa: CASSVGAPGEGTEAFF